This is a list of T cell receptor beta chains from one sample in a study of beta chain features in type 1 diabetes. The method was immunoSEQ multiplex PCR; TCRdb's version includes in-frame clones alone and lacks a portion of them. Here the sample spans about 450,000 clones, 11% being singletons. Sequenced: naive CD4+ T cells from blood. These receptor sequences come from a woman under 30 in good health. The CDR3 runs from the conserved cysteine through the conserved F or W. D genes are given only for firm matches. Not all rows give a size; the values are once, few, many and, for expanded clones, a class.

TRBD1	TRBV29-1	TRBJ1-1	-	CSAYDRGVTEAFF	TGCAGCGCCTACGACAGGGGGGTCACTGAAGCTTTCTTT
-	TRBV27	TRBJ1-1	-	CASSFQLEGDKAFF	TGTGCCAGCAGTTTTCAATTGGAAGGGGATAAAGCTTTCTTT
TRBD2	TRBV4-1	TRBJ2-7	-	CASSQVSGRSYEQYF	TGCGCCAGCAGCCAAGTTAGCGGGAGATCCTACGAACAGTACTTC
-	TRBV9	TRBJ2-4	many	CASSVDPKNIQYF	TGTGCCAGCAGCGTTGATCCGAAAAACATTCAGTACTTC
TRBD2	TRBV9	TRBJ2-1	-	CASSVGPSGTTFYNEQFF	TGTGCCAGCAGCGTAGGGCCTAGCGGGACTACCTTCTACAATGAGCAGTTCTTC
TRBD1	TRBV29-1	TRBJ1-4	few	CSVETQGATGKLFF	TGCAGCGTTGAAACACAGGGGGCCACAGGAAAACTGTTTTTT
-	TRBV29-1	TRBJ2-1	few	CSVETVGVGYNEQFF	TGCAGCGTTGAAACAGTAGGGGTGGGGTACAATGAGCAGTTCTTC
-	TRBV16	TRBJ2-2	-	CASSRDLNTGELFF	TGTGCCAGCAGCCGGGACCTGAACACCGGGGAGCTGTTTTTT
-	TRBV5-1	TRBJ1-2	few	CASSDRNYGYTF	TGCGCCAGTTCGGACAGAAACTATGGCTACACCTTC
TRBD2	TRBV2	TRBJ2-3	few	CASSGRGGTSGRSEDTQYF	TGTGCCAGCAGTGGAAGGGGTGGGACTAGCGGGAGGAGTGAGGATACGCAGTATTTT
-	TRBV15	TRBJ1-1	-	CATSPDTRITEAFF	TGTGCCACCAGCCCCGACACCCGAATAACTGAAGCTTTCTTT
-	TRBV9	TRBJ2-5	many	CASSVAVSETQYF	TGTGCCAGCAGCGTAGCAGTTTCAGAGACCCAGTACTTC
-	TRBV5-1	TRBJ1-4	-	CASSLVGEKLFF	TGCGCCAGCAGCTTGGTGGGTGAAAAACTGTTTTTT
-	TRBV13	TRBJ2-1	-	CASSSPRPGDSYNEQFF	TGTGCCAGCAGCTCCCCCAGGCCAGGGGACTCCTACAATGAGCAGTTCTTC
TRBD1	TRBV7-6	TRBJ1-5	few	CASSSTGVNQPQHF	TGTGCCAGCAGCTCGACAGGGGTCAATCAGCCCCAGCATTTT
TRBD1	TRBV2	TRBJ2-5	-	CASSDRGQVQETQYF	TGTGCCAGCAGTGATAGGGGACAGGTACAAGAGACCCAGTACTTC
TRBD1	TRBV6-5	TRBJ1-4	-	CASSYSTGANEKLFF	TGTGCCAGCAGTTATTCGACAGGGGCAAATGAAAAACTGTTTTTT
-	TRBV18	TRBJ2-6	-	CASSPQGTGANVLTF	TGTGCCAGCTCACCACAGGGTACTGGGGCCAACGTCCTGACTTTC
-	TRBV29-1	TRBJ2-5	-	CSVGLVETQYF	TGCAGCGTTGGGCTGGTAGAGACCCAGTACTTC
-	TRBV2	TRBJ1-1	-	CASSVFGTEAFF	TGTGCCAGCAGTGTATTCGGCACTGAAGCTTTCTTT
-	TRBV7-3	TRBJ2-1	-	CASSLVRDNEQFF	TGTGCCAGCAGCTTAGTCAGGGACAATGAGCAGTTCTTC
-	TRBV18	TRBJ1-1	few	CASSAMGNTEAFF	TGTGCCAGCTCAGCTATGGGGAACACTGAAGCTTTCTTT
TRBD1	TRBV7-8	TRBJ2-5	-	CASSPGTAQETQYF	TGTGCCAGCAGCCCCGGGACAGCACAAGAGACCCAGTACTTC
-	TRBV30	TRBJ1-5	-	CAWSVRSNQPQHF	TGTGCCTGGAGTGTAAGGAGCAATCAGCCCCAGCATTTT
-	TRBV14	TRBJ1-2	-	CASRPRTASNYGYTF	TGTGCCAGCAGACCCAGGACAGCCTCTAACTATGGCTACACCTTC
-	TRBV9	TRBJ2-3	-	CASSVVPDTQYF	TGTGCCAGCAGCGTAGTTCCAGATACGCAGTATTTT
-	TRBV13	TRBJ1-1	-	CASSSNGFRMNTEAFF	TGTGCCAGCAGCTCGAATGGGTTTCGAATGAACACTGAAGCTTTCTTT
-	TRBV18	TRBJ2-7	-	CASSGSLVQVAGPTSSYEQYF	TGTGCCAGCTCCGGGTCCCTGGTACAGGTTGCCGGGCCGACCTCCTCCTACGAGCAGTACTTC